The present entry profiles one TCR beta chain with its context. This sample stems from a study of ipilimumab plus nivolumab after autologous stem cell transplantation. V was pared by 3 bases and J by 0 bases, with 2 bases of the junction left unmatched. CDR3 length equals 15 residues. CDR1 SGDLS and CDR2 YYNGEE come from the germline V gene. Starting 14 to 28 days after autologous transplant, ipilimumab 1 mg/kg was given. Through week 26, nivolumab 3 mg/kg IV was given weeks 1, 4, 7, 10, then biweekly. Libraries were prepared by immunoSEQ multiplex PCR; TCRdb keeps only in-frame clonotypes and omits some of them. The table has about 21,000 clones, more than 60% seen once.

This chain connects TRBV9 to TRBJ2-1; 8 bases map to TRBD2. This TCR was recovered from a male donor with diffuse large B-cell lymphoma. This sample comprised PBMCs, obtained in a trial of ipilimumab plus nivolumab as post-transplant consolidation. The CDR3 nucleotides are TGTGCCAGCAGCGCGGGGGGGAGCTCCTACAATGAGCAGTTCTTC. It codes for CASSAGGSSYNEQFF.